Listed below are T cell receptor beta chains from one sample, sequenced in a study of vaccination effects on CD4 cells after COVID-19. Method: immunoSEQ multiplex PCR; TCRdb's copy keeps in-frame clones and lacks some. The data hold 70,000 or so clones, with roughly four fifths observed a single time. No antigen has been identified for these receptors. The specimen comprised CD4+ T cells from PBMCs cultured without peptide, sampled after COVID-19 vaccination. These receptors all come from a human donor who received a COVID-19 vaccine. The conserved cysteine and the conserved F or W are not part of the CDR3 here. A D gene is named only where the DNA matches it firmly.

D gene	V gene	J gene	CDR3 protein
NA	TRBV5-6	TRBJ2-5	ASSRKMGQQETQY
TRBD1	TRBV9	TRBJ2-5	ASSVVTGVGETQY
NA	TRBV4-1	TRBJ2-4	ASSQPGSKNIQY
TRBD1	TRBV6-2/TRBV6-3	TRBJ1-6	ASSWVTGQGYLYSPLH
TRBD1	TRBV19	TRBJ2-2	ASSILGQGTTGELF
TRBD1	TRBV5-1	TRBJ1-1	ASSLSGQGTEAF
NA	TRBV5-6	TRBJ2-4	ASSYDRAKNIQY
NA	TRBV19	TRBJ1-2	ASQIMGRANYGYT
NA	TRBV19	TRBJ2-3	ASSPQMLVSTQY
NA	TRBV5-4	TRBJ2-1	ASSLEDLSSYNEQF
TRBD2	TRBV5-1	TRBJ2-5	ASSLSGGGSQETQY